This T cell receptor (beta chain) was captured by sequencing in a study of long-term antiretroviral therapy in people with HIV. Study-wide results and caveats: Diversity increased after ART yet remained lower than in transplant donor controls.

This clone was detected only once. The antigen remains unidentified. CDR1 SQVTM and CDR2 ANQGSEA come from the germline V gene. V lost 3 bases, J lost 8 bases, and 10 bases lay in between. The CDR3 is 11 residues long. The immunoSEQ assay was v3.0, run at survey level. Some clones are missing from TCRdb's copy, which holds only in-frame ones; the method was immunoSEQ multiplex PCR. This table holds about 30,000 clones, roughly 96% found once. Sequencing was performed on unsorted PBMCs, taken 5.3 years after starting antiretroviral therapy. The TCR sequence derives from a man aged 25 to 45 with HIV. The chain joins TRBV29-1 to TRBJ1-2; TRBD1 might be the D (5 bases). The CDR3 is CSVDGGGGYTF. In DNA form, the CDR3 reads TGCAGCGTTGATGGGGGAGGAGGCTACACCTTC.